Below, 12 T cell receptor beta chains from the same sample are listed, as sequenced in a study of beta chain features in type 1 diabetes. Every bit of the isolated RNA underwent reverse transcription, so sequencing read expressed TCRB transcripts. Data came from immunoSEQ multiplex PCR; TCRdb stores just in-frame clones and leaves some out. The top ten hold 0.65% of the sample, which has 150,000 or so clones, 9.5% to 10% seen once. The sequenced material came from central memory CD4+ T cells from blood. Receptor source: a middle-aged woman in good health.

Comment on this clone: At the DNA level, this CDR3 is encoded by other sequences in the same sample as well. The chain recombines TRBV18 with TRBJ2-5; 7 bases align to TRBD2. Germline loops: CDR1 KGHSH, CDR2 LQKENI. The V gene end was trimmed by 2 bases and the J gene end by 5 bases; junction bases not matched to a gene: 5. There are 14 residues in the CDR3. DNA for the CDR3: TGTGCCAGCTCACCATCGGGGGGTGGTGAGACCCAGTACTTC. Amino acids: CASSPSGGGETQYF.

The chain carries TRBV7-9 and TRBJ1-5; D is unresolved. Germline V gene lookup returns CDR1 SEHNR and CDR2 FQNEAQ (reference sequence). The ends were cut back, 1 base at V and 1 base at J, with 14 bases in the middle. This CDR3 comprises 17 residues. CDR3 coding DNA: TGTGCCAGCAGCTTAGGCGGAGGGCTGGGGAGCAATCAGCCCCAGCATTTT. It specifies CASSLGGGLGSNQPQHF.

The gene calls are TRBV19 and TRBJ2-1, with a weak D call TRBD1 (6 bases). The germline gives CDR1 LNHDA, CDR2 SQIVND (reference sequence). This CDR3 has 14 residues. V was pared by 6 bases and J by 5 bases, with 14 bases between. The CDR3 nucleotides read TGTGCCAGTAGAACCGGGACAATCGACAATGAGCAGTTCTTC. Translated: CASRTGTIDNEQFF.

The chain combines TRBV19 with TRBJ1-5; 7 bases map to TRBD1. V lost 5 bases, J lost 6 bases, and 10 bases stayed unmatched. This CDR3 comprises 15 residues. Germline CDR1 is LNHDA and CDR2 is SQIVND (reference sequence). In DNA form, the CDR3 reads TGTGCCAGTAGTCTTGGGGACAGTAAGAGTCAGCCCCAGCATTTT. Its protein is CASSLGDSKSQPQHF. Variable domain in full (rest from reference TRBV19 and TRBJ1-5): DGGITQSPKYLFRKEGQNVTLSCEQNLNHDAMYWYRQDPGQGLRLIYYSQIVNDFQKGDIAEGYSVSREKKESFPLTVTSAQKNPTAFYLCASSLGDSKSQPQHFGDGTRLSIL.

The V and J genes are TRBV6-1 and TRBJ2-7; perhaps TRBD1 as D (6 bases). This CDR3 contains 16 residues. Trimming stripped 2 bases from V and 4 bases from J, with 18 bases between. Germline loops: CDR1 MNHNS, CDR2 SASEGT. The CDR3, as DNA: TGTGCCAGCAGTGAAAGTTTTATTGGGGGCGCTTACGAGCAGTACTTC. This codes for CASSESFIGGAYEQYF.

This clone has only a few counts. The V gene is TRBV2, the J gene TRBJ2-3, with 13 bases matching TRBD2. Germline CDR1 is SNHLY and CDR2 is FYNNEI. The CDR3 loop spans 15 amino acids. V trimming: 6 bases; J trimming: 1 base; junction bases outside the gene matches: 1. The CDR3 DNA sequence: TGTGCCAGCAGGGGACTAGCGGGGCGCACAGATACGCAGTATTTT. It specifies CASRGLAGRTDTQYF.

The gene calls are TRBV6-5 and TRBJ2-4; a weak D match, TRBD2 (7 bases). CDR3 length: 15 residues. Germline V gene sequence: CDR1 MNHEY, CDR2 SVGAGI. Trimming removed 8 bases from V and 0 bases from J, with 14 bases in between. CDR3 DNA sequence: TGTGCCAGCGGAACCGGGGGGCTAGCCAAAAACATTCAGTACTTC. As protein: CASGTGGLAKNIQYF.

The rearrangement joins TRBV7-2 to TRBJ1-5; 9 nucleotides align to TRBD1. This CDR3 contains 15 residues. CDR1 is SGHTA and CDR2 is FQGNSA in the germline V gene. Losses at the gene ends were 5 bases for V and 3 bases for J; bases not matched to a gene: 5. The CDR3 sequence is CASSQHRGHNQPQHF. The DNA of the CDR3 is TGTGCCAGCAGCCAGCACAGGGGGCACAATCAGCCCCAGCATTTT.

This CDR3 is CASSVEAGNTIYF. The CDR3 DNA reads TGTGCCAGCAGTGTCGAGGCTGGAAACACCATATATTTT. The rearrangement links TRBV2 to TRBJ1-3; no clear D. Germline loops: CDR1 SNHLY, CDR2 FYNNEI. Trimming cost V 4 bases and J 2 bases, with 6 bases left between them. This CDR3 region has 13 residues. Full variable domain (outside the CDR3, taken from reference TRBV2 and TRBJ1-3): EPEVTQTPSHQVTQMGQEVILRCVPISNHLYFYWYRQILGQKVEFLVSFYNNEISEKSEIFDDQFSVERPDGSNFTLKIRSTKLEDSAMYFCASSVEAGNTIYFGEGSWLTVV.

This clone was observed a few times. CDR3 in amino acids: CASSFAGGVGYTF. The DNA for the CDR3 is TGTGCCAGCAGCTTCGCTGGCGGGGTTGGCTACACCTTC. The V call is TRBV7-9, the J call TRBJ1-2; D not certain. V was cut by 3 bases and J by 7 bases, with 12 bases left in between. CDR3 length: 13 residues. The V gene's germline CDR1 is SEHNR and CDR2 FQNEAQ (reference sequence).

The chain is built from TRBV19 and TRBJ2-1, with TRBD1 matching over 9 bases. The germline CDR1 and CDR2 sequences are LNHDA and SQIVND (reference sequence). This CDR3 is 17 amino acids long. The V and J ends lost 6 bases and 1 base, in that order; junction bases with no gene match: 10. The CDR3 bases are TGTGCCAGTAGAGGGGAGGGACAGGGACCATCCTACAATGAGCAGTTCTTC. Amino acid sequence: CASRGEGQGPSYNEQFF.

This clone was found a few times. The chain recombines TRBV2 with TRBJ2-1, with D possibly being TRBD2 (6 bases). CDR1 SNHLY and CDR2 FYNNEI come from the germline V gene. The CDR3 consists of 15 residues. The V and J ends lost 6 bases and 1 base respectively, with 13 bases between them. CDR3 nucleotides: TGTGCCAGCAGATTGACTAGTGGGTCCTACAATGAGCAGTTCTTC. It codes for CASRLTSGSYNEQFF.